What follows describes a single TCR beta chain. The target antigen is unknown. This specimen comes from a study of Ad26.COV2.S vaccination and SARS-CoV-2 variants. The wider study: As a participant in COV1001, the donor was in the Ad26.COV2.S trial arm.

Treatment reported: around 19 received Ad26.COV2.S at low or high dose, single or two shots; several received placebo; per-sample allocation not given. Day 63 after the first injection of vaccine or placebo was the sampling time. Whoever gave the sample was an adult aged 18-55 years in Boston. CDR1 is SGHNT and CDR2 is YYREEE in the germline V gene (reference sequence). The CDR3 covers 14 residues. V lost 0 bases, J lost 8 bases, and 5 bases stayed unmatched. Sequencing was performed with immunoSEQ multiplex PCR; in TCRdb, only in-frame clones are kept and a portion is missing. In the table there are 440,000 or so clones, 90% of which are singletons. Overall study findings and caveats: Overall T cell responses may have been underestimated by the analyses of TCR breadth and depth.

The material was peripheral blood, obtained in a trial of Ad26.COV2.S vaccine versus placebo. The source is a person between 18 and 59 years old who received the Ad26.COV2.S COVID-19 vaccine or a placebo. The chain uses TRBV5-4 and TRBJ2-1, with 7 nucleotides matching TRBD1. CDR3 protein: CASSLGTGVYEQFF. As DNA, the CDR3 is TGTGCCAGCAGCTTGGGGACAGGAGTTTATGAGCAGTTCTTC.